The 32 T cell receptor beta chains reported below all come from one sample, sequenced in a study of CD8+ T cells in alopecia areata. RNA was extracted and reverse transcribed into cDNA as the sequencing template. Here immunoSEQ multiplex PCR was the method, and the copy in TCRdb shows in-frame clones only, minus some. The data show 150,000 to 250,000 clones, with roughly three fifths seen just once and roughly 3.3% held by the top ten. Treatment described: oral pan-JAK inhibitor, 5-10 mg twice daily. Sequencing was performed on CD4+ T cells sorted from blood, taken at week 4, from a patient treated with tofacitinib. Every receptor here comes from a human donor with alopecia areata.

Notes on this clone: The sample contains more than one DNA sequence encoding this CDR3. The chain uses TRBV30 and TRBJ2-5; D unresolved. The CDR3 loop spans 11 amino acids. Trimming cost V 3 bases and J 4 bases, with 6 bases left between them. The germline gives CDR1 GTSNPN, CDR2 SVGIG (reference sequence). In DNA, the CDR3 is TGTGCCTGGAGCCCCCTAGAGACCCAGTACTTC. Amino acid sequence: CAWSPLETQYF.

The V and J genes are TRBV4-1 and TRBJ2-2, with 11 bases identical to TRBD2. Germline V gene sequence: CDR1 MGHRA, CDR2 YSYEKL. V trimming: 2 bases; J trimming: 6 bases; junction bases outside the gene matches: 14. The CDR3 spans 19 residues. The CDR3 reads CASSQTPRRVSGGAGELFF. CDR3 nucleotides: TGCGCCAGCAGCCAAACGCCACGGAGAGTTAGCGGGGGGGCCGGGGAGCTGTTTTTT.

The rearrangement joins TRBV25-1 to TRBJ2-6; possible D gene TRBD1, 6 bases. This CDR3 has 16 amino acids. Trimming took 5 bases from V and 6 from J, leaving 17 bases between them. Germline CDR1 MGHDK, CDR2 SYGVNS. This chain's CDR3 is CASSFQRTAEANVLTF. Here the CDR3 DNA reads TGTGCCAGCAGTTTCCAGAGGACAGCCGAGGCCAACGTCCTGACTTTC.

CDR3 amino acids: CASSYIARRNTQYF. CDR3 nucleotides: TGTGCCAGCAGTTACATTGCCCGACGAAATACGCAGTATTTT. This chain connects TRBV6-6 to TRBJ2-3; D remains ambiguous. The V gene lost 2 bases and the J gene lost 7 bases, with 13 bases spanning the gap. The CDR3 is 14 amino acids. The germline V gene has CDR1 MNHNY and CDR2 SVGAGI (reference sequence).

The chain joins TRBV6-6 to TRBJ1-2; tentative D call: TRBD1 (6 bases). Per the germline V gene, CDR1 is MNHNY and CDR2 is SVGAGI (reference sequence). Trimming took off 10 bases at V and 0 bases at J, with 9 bases between the two ends. This CDR3 region has 12 residues. The CDR3 sequence: CATRTANYGYTF. In DNA form, the CDR3 reads TGTGCCACCAGGACAGCTAACTATGGCTACACCTTC.

This clone was observed a handful of times. The chain combines TRBV29-1 with TRBJ1-4; a weak D match, TRBD1 (5 bases). CDR3 length: 16 amino acids. The germline gives CDR1 SQVTM, CDR2 ANQGSEA. V dropped 5 bases and J dropped 0 bases, with 16 bases sitting between them. The CDR3 protein is CSVTKPDRATNEKLFF. The CDR3 coding sequence is TGCAGCGTTACTAAACCTGACAGAGCAACTAATGAAAAACTGTTTTTT.

There are a few counts of this clone. The genes are TRBV7-8 and TRBJ2-3; 10 bases line up with TRBD2. This CDR3 is built from 16 residues. The V segment lost 5 bases and the J segment 7 bases; nucleotides outside the gene matches: 12. Germline V gene sequence: CDR1 SGHVS, CDR2 FQNEAQ. The CDR3 DNA follows: TGTGCCAGCAGCCCGCAGGAAGCGGGGGGGCGAAATACGCAGTATTTT. It is translated as CASSPQEAGGRNTQYF.

The genes are TRBV13 and TRBJ1-5; the D is unclear. Trimming removed 1 base from V and 5 bases from J, with 3 bases in between. The CDR3 spans 12 residues. Germline V gene sequence: CDR1 PRHDT, CDR2 FYEKMQ (reference sequence). The CDR3 here is CASSLADQPQHF. CDR3 bases: TGTGCCAGCAGCTTAGCGGATCAGCCCCAGCATTTT. Supplemented by reference TRBV13 and TRBJ1-5, the full variable domain reads AAGVIQSPRHLIKEKRETATLKCYPIPRHDTVYWYQQGPGQDPQFLISFYEKMQSDKGSIPDRFSAQQFSDYHSELNMSSLELGDSALYFCASSLADQPQHFGDGTRLSIL.

V is TRBV2 and J is TRBJ2-3, with D unclear. The ends were cut back, 4 bases at V and 2 bases at J, with 4 bases in the middle. Germline V gives CDR1 SNHLY, CDR2 FYNNEI. The CDR3 covers 12 residues. CDR3 sequence (DNA): TGTGCCAGCAGTGTTACCACAGATACGCAGTATTTT. This gives the protein CASSVTTDTQYF.

The chain carries TRBV7-2 and TRBJ1-2, with no clear D. The CDR3 is 15 residues long. Germline-derived CDR1 and CDR2 are SGHTA and FQGNSA. V lost 5 bases, J lost 0 bases, and 13 bases lay in between. The CDR3 nucleotides are TGTGCCAGCAGCCAACCATCCGCAGCTAACTATGGCTACACCTTC. Its protein is CASSQPSAANYGYTF.

This rearrangement joins TRBV30 to TRBJ1-2; tentatively, D is TRBD1 (6 bases). Deletions cut 4 bases from V and 6 bases from J, with 21 bases between. The V gene's germline CDR1 is GTSNPN and CDR2 SVGIG (reference sequence). The CDR3 runs to 15 residues. The CDR3 DNA follows: TGTGCCTGGAACCCGGTGGGGTACAGGGAAAATGGCTACACCTTC. It encodes CAWNPVGYRENGYTF. The variable domain in full, with the rest retrieved from reference TRBV30 and TRBJ1-2, is SQTIHQWPATLVQPVGSPLSLECTVEGTSNPNLYWYRQAAGRGLQLLFYSVGIGQISSEVPQNLSASRPQDRQFILSSKKLLLSDSGFYLCAWNPVGYRENGYTFGSGTRLTVV.

This clone was counted between two and nine times. This CDR3 reads CAISESGQGEAFF. The CDR3 DNA reads as TGTGCCATCAGTGAATCTGGGCAGGGGGAAGCTTTCTTT. This sequence joins TRBV10-3 and TRBJ1-1; a possible D gene is TRBD1 (6 bases). The CDR3 runs to 13 residues. Germline CDR1 ENHRY, CDR2 SYGVKD. The V and J ends lost 3 bases and 8 bases respectively, with 13 bases between them.

Only a few counts were recorded for this clone. The chain is built from TRBV5-6 and TRBJ2-7; tentative D call: TRBD2 (5 bases). The CDR3 covers 13 residues. Germline CDR1 SGHDT, CDR2 YYEEEE. V lost 0 bases to trimming and J lost 6 bases, with 10 bases between them. The CDR3: CASSLVDFSEQYF. The CDR3 DNA sequence: TGTGCCAGCAGCTTGGTGGACTTCTCCGAGCAGTACTTC.

Details on this clone: Other nucleotide sequences in the sample specify the same CDR3. The V call is TRBV5-1, the J call TRBJ2-1, with 8 bases fitting TRBD2. The CDR3 is made up of 14 amino acids. Germline trimming cut 0 bases from V and 8 bases from J; bases unmatched to any gene: 4. CDR1 and CDR2 from the germline V gene are SGHRS and YFSETQ. The CDR3 coding sequence is TGCGCCAGCAGCTTGGCGGGGGGGCCCGATGAGCAGTTCTTC. As protein: CASSLAGGPDEQFF.

As concerns this clone: Other DNA sequences in the sample encode the same CDR3. The V gene is TRBV7-2, the J gene TRBJ2-3; D is uncertain. The CDR3 is 11 residues long. The germline CDR1 and CDR2 sequences are SGHTA and FQGNSA. V was clipped by 2 bases and J by 5 bases, with 2 bases between them. The CDR3 region has the DNA TGTGCCAGCAGCTTAAGAGATACGCAGTATTTT. This codes for CASSLRDTQYF.

V is TRBV29-1 and J is TRBJ2-3, with a weak D call TRBD2 (5 bases). The CDR3 has 12 residues. Germline V lookup: CDR1 SQVTM, CDR2 ANQGSEA. V lost 8 bases and J lost 3, with 12 bases in between. CDR3 nucleotides: TGCAGCTCCGACGAGGGAACAGATACGCAGTATTTT. This codes for CSSDEGTDTQYF.

CDR3 residues: CASSFDSSNSPLHF. The CDR3, as DNA: TGTGCCAGCAGCTTTGACAGTTCTAATTCACCCCTCCACTTT. The rearrangement links TRBV7-2 to TRBJ1-6; a possible D gene is TRBD1 (5 bases). V was shortened by 3 bases and J by 6 bases, with 9 bases between the two germline ends. The CDR3 sequence is 14 residues long. Germline CDR1 reads SGHTA; CDR2 reads FQGNSA.

The chain links TRBV30 to TRBJ1-1; no definite D call. Germline CDR1 reads GTSNPN; CDR2 reads SVGIG (reference sequence). Deletions cut 7 bases from V and 5 bases from J, with 14 bases between. This CDR3 contains 12 residues. CDR3 in DNA: TGTGCCTCCGGACGCTTGGGGACTGAAGCTTTCTTT. It codes for CASGRLGTEAFF.

The genes are TRBV4-3 and TRBJ2-2, with D perhaps given as TRBD1 or TRBD2 (5 bases each). The ends were cut back, 0 bases at V and 0 bases at J, with 11 bases in the middle. The CDR3 covers 17 residues. Germline assignment: CDR1 LGHNA and CDR2 YSLEER. In nucleotides, the CDR3 is TGCGCCAGCAGCCAAGATCACGGGGCAGCGAACACCGGGGAGCTGTTTTTT. As protein: CASSQDHGAANTGELFF.

The chain joins TRBV29-1 to TRBJ1-1, with D unclear. The V and J ends lost 4 bases and 5 bases respectively, with 41 bases between them. Looked up from germline, CDR1 is SQVTM and CDR2 is ANQGSEA. The CDR3 spans 22 residues. CDR3: CSVVNRRSGQPSRSSEQTEAFF. The CDR3 region has the DNA TGCAGCGTTGTCAATCGCAGGTCGGGCCAACCAAGTCGCTCCTCCGAACAGACTGAAGCTTTCTTT.

The chain couples TRBV2 to TRBJ1-2, with a weak D call TRBD1 (5 bases). The V gene lost 6 bases and the J gene lost 5 bases, with 22 bases spanning the gap. CDR1 and CDR2 (germline): SNHLY, FYNNEI. The CDR3 length is 16 residues. The CDR3 loop reads CASRSGGYEGGYGYTF. CDR3 DNA sequence: TGTGCCAGCAGATCGGGGGGATATGAAGGCGGGTATGGCTACACCTTC.

The V gene is TRBV18, the J gene TRBJ2-7; no definite D call. Looked up from germline, CDR1 is KGHSH and CDR2 is LQKENI. The V end was cut by 3 bases, the J end by 6 bases, with 15 bases between. This CDR3 has 14 residues. The CDR3 loop reads CASSPRASPAEQYF. The CDR3 DNA reads as TGTGCCAGCTCACCTCGGGCCTCACCGGCCGAGCAGTACTTC.

V gene TRBV9 combines with J gene TRBJ1-3; D remains unclear. Per the germline V gene, CDR1 is SGDLS and CDR2 is YYNGEE. This CDR3 comprises 14 residues. The ends were cut back, 3 bases at V and 0 bases at J, with 7 bases in the middle. The CDR3: CASSGQNSGNTIYF. In DNA form, the CDR3 reads TGTGCCAGCAGCGGACAAAACTCTGGAAACACCATATATTTT. The full variable domain, rest sourced from reference TRBV9 and TRBJ1-3, is DSGVTQTPKHLITATGQRVTLRCSPRSGDLSVYWYQQSLDQGLQFLIQYYNGEERAKGNILERFSAQQFPDLHSELNLSSLELGDSALYFCASSGQNSGNTIYFGEGSWLTVV.

This clone was seen a handful of times. The J gene is TRBJ2-2, the V gene TRBV4-1, with D possibly matching TRBD2 (6 bases). The CDR3 is 16 residues long. Per germline, CDR1 MGHRA and CDR2 YSYEKL. Between the trimmed V and J ends, which lost 0 bases and 6 bases, there was a span of 14 bases. CDR3 DNA: TGCGCCAGCAGCCAAGAGGACTATAGGCGGTCCGGGGAGCTGTTTTTT. This codes for CASSQEDYRRSGELFF.

This clone has just one count. This chain joins TRBV7-7 and TRBJ2-3; 8 bases match TRBD2. Germline CDR1 SSHAT, CDR2 FNYEAQ (reference sequence). The CDR3 has 13 amino acids. CDR3 residues: CASGALSGNTQYF. In DNA, the CDR3 is TGTGCTAGCGGGGCATTATCGGGGAATACGCAGTATTTT.

With respect to this clone: The same CDR3 also results from other DNA sequences found in this sample. The chain is built from TRBV5-6 and TRBJ2-5; a possible D gene is TRBD2 (6 bases). There are 13 residues in the CDR3. Germline V gives CDR1 SGHDT, CDR2 YYEEEE. V was pared by 0 bases and J by 5 bases, with 8 bases between. In nucleotides, the CDR3 is TGTGCCAGCAGCTTGGATGGGGGGGAGACCCAGTACTTC. Amino acid sequence: CASSLDGGETQYF.

This chain connects TRBV11-2 to TRBJ1-2; 9 bases agree with TRBD1. The CDR3 runs 19 residues. From germline, CDR1 is SGHAT and CDR2 FQNNGV. The J segment lost 0 bases and the V segment lost 2 bases, leaving 13 bases of the junction unmatched. The CDR3 nucleotides are TGTGCCAGCAGCTTATCCCCCGGGACAGGGTGGGGTGCTAACTATGGCTACACCTTC. It yields the protein CASSLSPGTGWGANYGYTF.

The rearrangement uses TRBV6-1 and TRBJ1-6, with D unclear. This CDR3 spans 11 amino acids. Germline CDR1 and CDR2: MNHNS and SASEGT. V was trimmed by 1 base and J by 11 bases, leaving 3 bases between them. The CDR3 sequence: CASSEVPPLHF. The DNA for the CDR3 is TGTGCCAGCAGTGAAGTGCCACCCCTCCACTTT.

The chain carries TRBV9 and TRBJ2-7, with a weak D call TRBD2 (5 bases). V was cut by 6 bases and J by 2 bases, with 15 bases left in between. CDR3 size: 14 residues. Germline assignment: CDR1 SGDLS and CDR2 YYNGEE. CDR3 protein: CASTRGHGAYEQYF. In nucleotides, the CDR3 is TGTGCCAGCACCCGAGGGCACGGTGCCTACGAGCAGTACTTC.

V is TRBV29-1 and J is TRBJ2-2; either TRBD1 or TRBD2 may supply D (5 bases each). The V gene's germline CDR1 is SQVTM and CDR2 ANQGSEA. This CDR3 comprises 12 residues. The V and J ends lost 7 bases and 7 bases respectively, with 13 bases between them. CDR3 residues: CSALRDGGELFF. Written as DNA, the CDR3 is TGCAGCGCCCTCCGGGACGGCGGGGAGCTGTTTTTT.

This chain uses TRBV7-2 with TRBJ1-1; TRBD1 is a possible D gene (5 bases). Germline V CDR1 and CDR2: SGHTA, FQGNSA. The CDR3 extends over 14 amino acids. Between the trimmed V and J ends, which lost 6 bases and 0 bases, there was a span of 11 bases. The CDR3 sequence: CASRGGTLNTEAFF. The CDR3 DNA sequence: TGTGCCAGCAGGGGAGGGACCTTGAACACTGAAGCTTTCTTT.

The V and J genes are TRBV5-1 and TRBJ2-1, with 11 nucleotides matching TRBD2. V shed 2 bases, J shed 5 bases, and the junction held 3 bases outside the gene matches. The germline gives CDR1 SGHRS, CDR2 YFSETQ. CDR3 length equals 15 residues. The CDR3 here is CASSLLAGADNEQFF. The CDR3 DNA follows: TGCGCCAGCAGCTTACTAGCGGGGGCCGACAATGAGCAGTTCTTC.